This TCR beta chain was captured in a study of CD8+CD57+ T cells in acquired aplastic anemia. Findings of the study overall: There were approximately 27 CD8+ CDR3 sequences that occurred in both patients and controls.

This CDR3 comprises 11 residues. Germline CDR1 and CDR2: LNHDA and SQIVND (reference sequence). With 11 bases removed from V and 8 bases from J, the gap between germline ends came to 15 bases. Patients who underwent sequencing had shown CD8+CD57+ cell expansion by flow cytometry. Among the patients, all had severe acquired aplastic anemia. Investigators profiled TCR beta VDJ and CDR3 from genomic DNA template. TCRdb reprocessed the reads with MiXCR, giving one entry per CDR3 protein. The sample contains around 130,000 distinct CDR3 sequences, 45% to 60% of which appear only once. This clonotype has only a few counts. Its specificity is unknown. This could be a read error, since a much larger clone is one nucleotide away.

This receptor was identified in a human donor with aplastic anemia. The chain recombines TRBV19 with TRBJ1-2; TRBD1 is a possible D gene (5 bases). Sequencing was carried out using sorted CD4+, CD8+, or CD8+CD57+ T cells (not recorded which) from PBMCs. This CDR3 reads CASLGVEGYTF. For the CDR3, the DNA is TGTGCCTCCTTGGGGGTTGAAGGCTACACCTTC.